This T cell receptor (beta chain) is from a study of shared clonotypes between healthy human individuals. About this clone: As yet, its antigen is unknown.

Study-wide results and limits: Against clonotypes common to all four donors, non-shared ones had lower generation probabilities.

For each subset, genomic DNA was distributed in equal portions over several immunoSEQ plates. Profiling relied on immunoSEQ multiplex PCR, and the TCRdb table lists in-frame clones only, not all of them. The sample carries about 1.1 million clones, approximately 80% recorded once. V lost 3 bases and J 6 bases, leaving 14 bases between the germline ends. The V gene's germline CDR1 is LNHDA and CDR2 SQIVND (reference sequence). This CDR3 is built from 14 residues. The specimen was memory CD4+ T cells from PBMCs. Subset indicated: CD45RA-negative fraction. The gene calls are TRBV19 and TRBJ1-2; a possible D gene is TRBD1 (5 bases). The TCR was taken from a man younger than 30 in good health. Some clones in this sample may be carry-over from other donors' samples. CDR3 bases: TGTGCCAGTAGTATTAGCGACAGCTTAAATGGCTACACCTTC. This translates into CASSISDSLNGYTF.